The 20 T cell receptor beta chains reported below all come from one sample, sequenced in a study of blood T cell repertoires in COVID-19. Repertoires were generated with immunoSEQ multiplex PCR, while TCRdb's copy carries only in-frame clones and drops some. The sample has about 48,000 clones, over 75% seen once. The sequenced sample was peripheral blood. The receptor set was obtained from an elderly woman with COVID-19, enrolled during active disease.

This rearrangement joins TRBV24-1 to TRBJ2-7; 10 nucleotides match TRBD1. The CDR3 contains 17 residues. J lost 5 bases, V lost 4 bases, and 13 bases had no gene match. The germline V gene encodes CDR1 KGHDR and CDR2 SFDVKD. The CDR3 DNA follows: TGTGCCACCAGTGACCCACCCTCGACAGGGGGCAAGAACGAGCAGTACTTC. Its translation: CATSDPPSTGGKNEQYF.

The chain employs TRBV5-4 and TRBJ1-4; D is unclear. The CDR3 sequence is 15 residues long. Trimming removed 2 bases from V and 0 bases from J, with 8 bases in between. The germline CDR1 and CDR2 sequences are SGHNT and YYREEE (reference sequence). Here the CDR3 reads CASSLYGPTNEKLFF. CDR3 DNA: TGTGCCAGCAGCTTATACGGTCCAACTAATGAAAAACTGTTTTTT.

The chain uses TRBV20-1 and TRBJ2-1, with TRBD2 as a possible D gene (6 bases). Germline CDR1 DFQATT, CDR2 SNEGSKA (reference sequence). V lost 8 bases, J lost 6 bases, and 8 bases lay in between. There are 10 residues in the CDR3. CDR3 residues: CSPEGNEQFF. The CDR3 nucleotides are TGCAGTCCGGAGGGCAATGAGCAGTTCTTC.

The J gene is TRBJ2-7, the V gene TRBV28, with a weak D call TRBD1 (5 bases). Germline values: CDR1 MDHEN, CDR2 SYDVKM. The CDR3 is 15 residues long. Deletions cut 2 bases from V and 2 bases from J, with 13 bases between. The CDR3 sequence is CASSLPQDIAYEQYF. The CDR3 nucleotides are TGTGCCAGCAGTTTACCCCAGGACATTGCCTACGAGCAGTACTTC.

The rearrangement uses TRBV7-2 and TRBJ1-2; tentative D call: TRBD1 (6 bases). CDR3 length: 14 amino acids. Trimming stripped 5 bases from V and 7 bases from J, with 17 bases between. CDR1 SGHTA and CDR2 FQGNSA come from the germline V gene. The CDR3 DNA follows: TGTGCCAGCAGCGACAGGAAATTTACCGGTGGCTACACCTTC. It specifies CASSDRKFTGGYTF.

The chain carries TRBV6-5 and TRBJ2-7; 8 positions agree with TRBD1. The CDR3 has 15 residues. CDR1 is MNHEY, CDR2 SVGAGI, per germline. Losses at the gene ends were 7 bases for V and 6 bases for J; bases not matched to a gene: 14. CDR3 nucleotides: TGTGCCAGCACCGCACTGGGACAGGCCAGAGGCGAGCAGTACTTC. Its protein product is CASTALGQARGEQYF.

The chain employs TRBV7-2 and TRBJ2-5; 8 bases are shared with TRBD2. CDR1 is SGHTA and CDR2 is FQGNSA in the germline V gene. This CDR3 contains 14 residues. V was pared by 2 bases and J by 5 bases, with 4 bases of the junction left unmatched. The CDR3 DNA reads TGTGCCAGCAGCTTAATTGCGGGAGGTGAGACCCAGTACTTC. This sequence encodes CASSLIAGGETQYF.

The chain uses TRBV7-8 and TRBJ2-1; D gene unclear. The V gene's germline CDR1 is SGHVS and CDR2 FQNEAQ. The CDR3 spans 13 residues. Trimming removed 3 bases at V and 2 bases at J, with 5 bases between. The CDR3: CASSFRAYNEQFF. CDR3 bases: TGTGCCAGCAGCTTTCGAGCCTACAATGAGCAGTTCTTC.

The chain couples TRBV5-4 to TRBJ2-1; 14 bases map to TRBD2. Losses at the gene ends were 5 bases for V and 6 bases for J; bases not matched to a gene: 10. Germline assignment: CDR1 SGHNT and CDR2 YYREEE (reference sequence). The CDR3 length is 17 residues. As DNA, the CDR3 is TGTGCCAGCAGTTCCGCTTCGACTAGCGGGGGGGCCAATGAGCAGTTCTTC. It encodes CASSSASTSGGANEQFF.

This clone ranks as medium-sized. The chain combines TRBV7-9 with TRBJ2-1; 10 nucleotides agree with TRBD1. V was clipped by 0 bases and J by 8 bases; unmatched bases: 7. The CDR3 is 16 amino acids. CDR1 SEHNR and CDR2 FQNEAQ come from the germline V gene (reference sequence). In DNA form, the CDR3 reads TGTGCCAGCAGCTTAGCGCGGGACAGGGGAAGGGATGAGCAGTTCTTC. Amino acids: CASSLARDRGRDEQFF.

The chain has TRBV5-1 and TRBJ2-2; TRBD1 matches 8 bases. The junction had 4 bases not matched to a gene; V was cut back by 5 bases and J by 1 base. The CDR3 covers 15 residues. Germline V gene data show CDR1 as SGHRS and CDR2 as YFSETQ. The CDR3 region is CASRSGTGNTGELFF. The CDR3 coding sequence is TGCGCCAGCAGATCCGGGACAGGGAACACCGGGGAGCTGTTTTTT. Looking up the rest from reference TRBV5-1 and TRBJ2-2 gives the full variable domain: KAGVTQTPRYLIKTRGQQVTLSCSPISGHRSVSWYQQTPGQGLQFLFEYFSETQRNKGNFPGRFSGRQFSNSRSEMNVSTLELGDSALYLCASRSGTGNTGELFFGEGSRLTVL.

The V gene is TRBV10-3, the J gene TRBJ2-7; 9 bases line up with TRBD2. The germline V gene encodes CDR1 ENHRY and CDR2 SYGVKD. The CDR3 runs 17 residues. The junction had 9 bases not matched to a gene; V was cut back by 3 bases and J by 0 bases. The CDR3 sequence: CAISDPGLADSSYEQYF. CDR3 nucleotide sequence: TGTGCCATCAGTGACCCGGGACTAGCTGACAGCTCCTACGAGCAGTACTTC.

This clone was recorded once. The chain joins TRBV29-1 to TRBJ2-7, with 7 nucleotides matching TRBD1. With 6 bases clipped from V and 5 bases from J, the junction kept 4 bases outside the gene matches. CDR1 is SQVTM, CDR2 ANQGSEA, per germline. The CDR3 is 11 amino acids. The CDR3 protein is CSVETGNEQYF. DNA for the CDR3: TGCAGCGTGGAGACAGGGAACGAGCAGTACTTC.

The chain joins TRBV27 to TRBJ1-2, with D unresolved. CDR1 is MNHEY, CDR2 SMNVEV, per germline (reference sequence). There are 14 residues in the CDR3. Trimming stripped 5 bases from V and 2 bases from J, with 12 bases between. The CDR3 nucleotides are TGTGCCAGCAGTCCCTACCCAAGCAACTATGGCTACACCTTC. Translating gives CASSPYPSNYGYTF.

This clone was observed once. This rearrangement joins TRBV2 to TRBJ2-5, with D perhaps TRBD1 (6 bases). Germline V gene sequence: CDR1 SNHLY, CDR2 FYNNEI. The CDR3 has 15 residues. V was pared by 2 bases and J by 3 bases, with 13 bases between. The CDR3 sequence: CASSERGHREETQYF. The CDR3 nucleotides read TGTGCCAGCAGTGAAAGGGGACATAGGGAAGAGACCCAGTACTTC.

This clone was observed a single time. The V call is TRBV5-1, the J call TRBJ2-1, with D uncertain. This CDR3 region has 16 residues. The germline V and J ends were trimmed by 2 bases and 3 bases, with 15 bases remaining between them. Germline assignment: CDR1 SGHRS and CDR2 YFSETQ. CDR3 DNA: TGCGCCAGCAGCTTTTCTTCGGTCGCCTACTACAATGAGCAGTTCTTC. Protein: CASSFSSVAYYNEQFF.

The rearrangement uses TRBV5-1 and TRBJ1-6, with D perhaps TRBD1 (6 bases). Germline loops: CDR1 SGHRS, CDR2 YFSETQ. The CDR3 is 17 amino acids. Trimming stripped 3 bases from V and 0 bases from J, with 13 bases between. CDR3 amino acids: CASSSQGGSSYNSPLHF. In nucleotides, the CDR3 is TGCGCCAGCAGCTCTCAAGGGGGAAGCTCCTATAATTCACCCCTCCACTTT.

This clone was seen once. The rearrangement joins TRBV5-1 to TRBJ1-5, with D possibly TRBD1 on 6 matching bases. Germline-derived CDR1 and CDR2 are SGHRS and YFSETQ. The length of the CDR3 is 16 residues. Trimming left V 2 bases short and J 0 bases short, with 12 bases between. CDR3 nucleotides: TGCGCCAGCAGCTTACAGGGCCCTCATAGCAATCAGCCCCAGCATTTT. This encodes CASSLQGPHSNQPQHF.

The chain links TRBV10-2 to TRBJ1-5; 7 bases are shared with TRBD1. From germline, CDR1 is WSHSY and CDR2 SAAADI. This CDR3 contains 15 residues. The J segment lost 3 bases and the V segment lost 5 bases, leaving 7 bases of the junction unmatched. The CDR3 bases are TGCGCCAGCAGTTGGGGACAGCCTTACAATCAGCCCCAGCATTTT. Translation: CASSWGQPYNQPQHF.

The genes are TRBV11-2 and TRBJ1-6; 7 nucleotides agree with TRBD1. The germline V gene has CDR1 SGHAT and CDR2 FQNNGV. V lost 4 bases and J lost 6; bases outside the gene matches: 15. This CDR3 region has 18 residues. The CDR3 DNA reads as TGTGCCAGCAGCTCCCCACAGGGGAGAGGGTGGGGTAATTCACCCCTCCACTTT. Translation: CASSSPQGRGWGNSPLHF.